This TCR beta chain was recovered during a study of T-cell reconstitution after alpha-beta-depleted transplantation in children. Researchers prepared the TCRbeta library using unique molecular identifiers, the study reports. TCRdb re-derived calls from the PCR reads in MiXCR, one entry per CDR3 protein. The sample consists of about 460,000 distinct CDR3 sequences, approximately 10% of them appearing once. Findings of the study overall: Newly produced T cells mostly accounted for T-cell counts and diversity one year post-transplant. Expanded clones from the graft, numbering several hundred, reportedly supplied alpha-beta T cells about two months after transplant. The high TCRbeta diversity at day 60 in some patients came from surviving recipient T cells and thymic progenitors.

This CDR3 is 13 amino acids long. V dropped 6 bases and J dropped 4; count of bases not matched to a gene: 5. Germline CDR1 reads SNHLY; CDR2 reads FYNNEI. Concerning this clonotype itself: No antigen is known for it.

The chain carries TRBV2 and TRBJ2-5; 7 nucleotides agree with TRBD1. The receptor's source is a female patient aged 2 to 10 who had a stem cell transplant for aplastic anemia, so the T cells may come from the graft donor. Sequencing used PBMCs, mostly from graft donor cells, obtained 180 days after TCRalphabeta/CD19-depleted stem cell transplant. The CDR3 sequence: CASRKTGRETQYF. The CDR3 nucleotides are TGTGCCAGCAGAAAGACAGGGCGAGAGACCCAGTACTTC.